What follows are 10 T cell receptor beta chains derived from one specimen sequenced in a study of beta chain features in type 1 diabetes. Study-wide results and limits: Type 1 diabetes patients showed a moderate but significant shortening of TCRB CDR3s in all four CD4+ subsets.

Reverse transcribing all isolated RNA meant expressed TCRB transcripts were sequenced. The repertoire was sequenced with immunoSEQ multiplex PCR; TCRdb's copy has only in-frame clones and lacks some. The sample gives under 300,000 clones, around 22% of which show up once; 0.012% is in the top ten. Their antigens are not known. The sample comprised naive CD4+ T cells from blood. These receptors originate from a young woman with type 1 diabetes.

V gene TRBV19 combines with J gene TRBJ1-2; D remains ambiguous. CDR3 length: 14 amino acids. Trimming shortened V by 1 base and J by 4 bases, and 10 bases separated the two germline ends. CDR1 LNHDA and CDR2 SQIVND come from the germline V gene (reference sequence). The DNA of the CDR3 is TGTGCCAGTAGTATAGCTGCCAGACTCTATGGCTACACCTTC. Translated: CASSIAARLYGYTF.

This clone was picked up one time. V is TRBV19 and J is TRBJ1-2; 7 nucleotides line up with TRBD1. After removal of 10 bases from V and 9 bases from J, the junction contained 11 bases not matched to a gene. Germline V lookup: CDR1 LNHDA, CDR2 SQIVND (reference sequence). The CDR3 has 12 amino acids. The CDR3, as DNA: TGTGCCACCACAGGGGATCGGATTAGCTACACCTTC. It is translated as CATTGDRISYTF. Based on the CDR3 plus reference TRBV19 and TRBJ1-2, the full variable domain is DGGITQSPKYLFRKEGQNVTLSCEQNLNHDAMYWYRQDPGQGLRLIYYSQIVNDFQKGDIAEGYSVSREKKESFPLTVTSAQKNPTAFYLCATTGDRISYTFGSGTRLTVV.

This clone has just a few counts. The chain employs TRBV28 and TRBJ2-1; 12 nucleotides agree with TRBD2. Germline CDR1 reads MDHEN; CDR2 reads SYDVKM. The CDR3 is 15 residues long. J gave up 12 bases and V 5 bases, and 11 bases lay outside the gene matches. CDR3: CASSLGASGRATQFF. The CDR3 region has the DNA TGTGCCAGCAGTCTGGGGGCTAGCGGGAGGGCCACGCAGTTCTTC.

The chain has TRBV4-1 and TRBJ1-1, with 11 bases lining up with TRBD1. V was pared by 4 bases and J by 3 bases, with 4 bases of the junction left unmatched. Germline V gene lookup returns CDR1 MGHRA and CDR2 YSYEKL. The CDR3 covers 15 residues. CDR3: CASSPGQGADTEAFF. CDR3 sequence (DNA): TGCGCCAGCAGCCCCGGACAGGGGGCTGACACTGAAGCTTTCTTT.

In regard to this clone: The sample holds other DNA sequences that translate to the same CDR3. The CDR3 reads CSVETGGETQYF. The CDR3 region has the DNA TGCAGCGTTGAAACAGGGGGAGAGACCCAGTACTTC. The chain employs TRBV29-1 and TRBJ2-5, with TRBD1 identical over 8 bases. V was clipped by 2 bases and J by 4 bases; unmatched bases: 0. The CDR3 spans 12 residues. Germline V lookup: CDR1 SQVTM, CDR2 ANQGSEA.

This chain links TRBV15 with TRBJ2-1, with 9 positions matching TRBD2. CDR1 and CDR2 from the germline V gene are LNHNV and YYDKDF (reference sequence). With V trimmed by 5 bases and J by 8 bases, 13 bases remained unmatched. The CDR3 extends over 16 amino acids. The CDR3 DNA reads TGTGCCACCAGCCTACGTCGTGGACTAGCGTCCCATGAGCAGTTCTTC. This codes for CATSLRRGLASHEQFF.

The V call is TRBV6-1, the J call TRBJ2-5; 9 bases fit TRBD1. Germline V CDR1 and CDR2: MNHNS, SASEGT. This CDR3 is 14 amino acids long. J lost 5 bases, V lost 4 bases, and 5 bases had no gene match. The CDR3 sequence is CASSAGQGIETQYF. CDR3 DNA: TGTGCCAGCAGTGCGGGACAGGGTATTGAGACCCAGTACTTC.

The chain links TRBV7-2 to TRBJ1-2; 7 nucleotides line up with TRBD1. The CDR3 loop spans 15 amino acids. Germline V gene data show CDR1 as SGHTA and CDR2 as FQGNSA. Trimming cost V 5 bases and J 0 bases; bases outside gene matches: 6. Here the CDR3 reads CASSTRDRSNYGYTF. CDR3 sequence (DNA): TGTGCCAGCAGCACCCGGGACAGATCTAACTATGGCTACACCTTC.

This clone was seen a few times. This chain joins TRBV9 and TRBJ2-1; D is unclear. The germline CDR1 and CDR2 sequences are SGDLS and YYNGEE. The CDR3 sequence is 12 residues long. The V end lost 4 bases, the J end lost 8 bases, and 10 bases lay between the germline ends. This chain's CDR3 is CASSLDLDEQFF. In DNA, the CDR3 is TGTGCCAGCAGCCTAGACTTGGATGAGCAGTTCTTC.

Concerning this clone itself: Other DNA sequences of this sample code for an identical CDR3. The chain employs TRBV13 and TRBJ1-1; 8 bases are a match to TRBD1. The V segment lost 5 bases and the J segment 5 bases; nucleotides outside the gene matches: 4. Per the germline V gene, CDR1 is PRHDT and CDR2 is FYEKMQ (reference sequence). This CDR3 is built from 13 residues. The CDR3 bases are TGTGCCAGCAGCCTTGACAGGGGTACTGAAGCTTTCTTT. It codes for CASSLDRGTEAFF.